A single sample gave rise to the 20 T cell receptor beta chains below, sequenced in a study of early T cells in non-severe SARS-CoV-2 infection. TCRdb independently ran MiXCR on the 5' RACE reads; one entry per CDR3 protein. The repertoire has tens of thousands of distinct CDR3 sequences, 9% to 15% of them found once; the top ten carry around 7%. Input material: whole blood. Receptors were obtained from an adult who was a healthcare worker with PCR-confirmed SARS-CoV-2 infection or an uninfected control (not recorded which).

V and J are TRBV7-9 and TRBJ2-3; D gene ambiguous. The ends were cut back, 5 bases at V and 2 bases at J, with 8 bases in the middle. The CDR3 loop spans 13 amino acids. Germline-derived CDR1 and CDR2 are SEHNR and FQNEAQ (reference sequence). The CDR3 sequence is CASSAPTTDTQYF. CDR3 sequence (DNA): TGTGCCAGCAGCGCCCCGACCACAGATACGCAGTATTTT.

This clonotype was detected ten times or more. The gene calls are TRBV5-1 and TRBJ1-1; maybe TRBD1 (5 bases). The V gene's germline CDR1 is SGHRS and CDR2 YFSETQ. The germline V and J ends were trimmed by 0 bases and 11 bases, with 14 bases remaining between them. The CDR3 covers 13 residues. The CDR3 here is CASSLAEGTKAFF. CDR3 nucleotides: TGCGCCAGCAGCTTGGCCGAGGGGACGAAGGCTTTCTTT.

The V and J genes are TRBV6-4 and TRBJ1-5, with D possibly TRBD1 on 5 matching bases. This CDR3 has 13 residues. CDR1 is MRHNA and CDR2 is SNTAGT in the germline V gene. V was shortened by 5 bases and J by 4 bases, with 9 bases between the two germline ends. The CDR3 sequence: CASSKTVNQPQHF. The CDR3 DNA reads as TGTGCCAGCAGTAAGACAGTGAATCAGCCCCAGCATTTT.

V and J are TRBV7-2 and TRBJ2-7; TRBD1 matches at 7 bases. CDR1 and CDR2 (germline): SGHTA, FQGNSA. The CDR3 totals 14 residues. With V trimmed by 5 bases and J by 3 bases, 7 bases remained unmatched. CDR3 nucleotide sequence: TGTGCCAGCAGCCCCTTCGCAGGGGGCTACGAGCAGTACTTC. As protein: CASSPFAGGYEQYF.

This clonotype was found many times. The CDR3 DNA reads TGTGCCAGCAGCTTAGATTGGGGACAGGCTGGGGCCAACGTCCTGACTTTC. Residues: CASSLDWGQAGANVLTF. The V call is TRBV11-2, the J call TRBJ2-6; 8 nucleotides line up with TRBD1. Trimming cost V 0 bases and J 2 bases; bases outside gene matches: 3. The CDR3 contains 17 residues. Germline CDR1 SGHAT, CDR2 FQNNGV.

The J gene is TRBJ2-5, the V gene TRBV6-2 or TRBV6-3, with 7 bases matching TRBD2. V trimming: 2 bases; J trimming: 5 bases; junction bases outside the gene matches: 11. From germline, CDR1 is MNHEY and CDR2 SVGEGT. The CDR3 length is 16 residues. The CDR3 here is CASSYPPGRERETQYF. The CDR3 nucleotides are TGTGCCAGCAGTTACCCGCCAGGGAGGGAACGGGAGACCCAGTACTTC.

This clonotype was counted at least ten times. The chain links TRBV27 to TRBJ1-5; D ambiguous. The CDR3 runs 13 residues. Trimming cost V 2 bases and J 1 base, with 3 bases left between them. In germline, CDR1 is MNHEY, CDR2 SMNVEV (reference sequence). As DNA, the CDR3 is TGTGCCAGCAGTTTAGGGAGCAATCAGCCCCAGCATTTT. Amino acid sequence: CASSLGSNQPQHF.

The rearrangement uses TRBV20-1 and TRBJ1-2, with TRBD1 matching 9 bases. V gave up 6 bases and J gave up 7 bases; unmatched junction bases: 12. Germline CDR1 reads DFQATT; CDR2 reads SNEGSKA (reference sequence). The CDR3 has 14 residues. The CDR3 here is CSAWGQGEGSGYTF. The CDR3 DNA follows: TGCAGTGCCTGGGGACAGGGAGAGGGAAGTGGCTACACCTTC.

Note on this clonotype: A much larger clone sits a single nucleotide away, making a read error possible. The rearrangement links TRBV20-1 to TRBJ2-1; 11 bases match TRBD2. CDR1 and CDR2 (germline): DFQATT, SNEGSKA (reference sequence). The CDR3 contains 17 residues. Trimming took 6 bases from V and 8 from J; bases not matched to a gene: 18. The CDR3 sequence: CSADLAGGPASWDEQFF. The CDR3 DNA is TGCAGTGCGGATCTAGCGGGAGGACCTGCCTCGTGGGATGAGCAGTTCTTC.

The chain joins TRBV3-1 to TRBJ2-7; TRBD1 aligns across 8 bases. The CDR3 runs to 16 residues. Germline V gene sequence: CDR1 LGHDT, CDR2 YNNKEL (reference sequence). V trimming: 4 bases; J trimming: 2 bases; junction bases outside the gene matches: 10. The CDR3 DNA follows: TGTGCCAGCAGCCCGCGTCAAGGCAGGGGGCCCTACGAGCAGTACTTC. Residues: CASSPRQGRGPYEQYF.

Only a few counts were recorded for this clonotype. The rearrangement uses TRBV29-1 and TRBJ2-1, with 15 positions matching TRBD2. The CDR3 has 17 amino acids. V dropped 5 bases and J dropped 4; count of bases not matched to a gene: 9. CDR1 and CDR2 (germline): SQVTM, ANQGSEA. The CDR3 sequence: CSVSGLAGGKIYNEQFF. In nucleotides, the CDR3 is TGCAGCGTTTCGGGACTAGCGGGAGGTAAAATATACAATGAGCAGTTCTTC.

For this clonotype: This may be a read error: a much more frequent sequence differs by one nucleotide. The rearrangement uses TRBV18 and TRBJ1-3; maybe TRBD1 (5 bases). The germline V gene encodes CDR1 KGHSH and CDR2 LQKENI. Trimming stripped 3 bases from V and 0 bases from J, with 12 bases between. This CDR3 contains 16 residues. The CDR3 bases are TGTGCCAGCTCACCGACGACAGAGGGCTCTGGAAACACCATATATTTT. Translation gives CASSPTTEGSGNTIYF.

This clonotype was counted only a few times. The CDR3 reads CAWSVPTSAKNIQYF. In DNA form, the CDR3 reads TGTGCCTGGAGTGTCCCGACCTCAGCCAAAAACATTCAGTACTTC. The chain is built from TRBV30 and TRBJ2-4; D is ambiguous. Germline V CDR1 and CDR2: GTSNPN, SVGIG (reference sequence). The CDR3 has 15 amino acids. V was trimmed by 0 bases and J by 0 bases, leaving 9 bases between them.

The V and J genes are TRBV18 and TRBJ1-5; D may be TRBD1 (5 bases). V gave up 3 bases and J gave up 1 base, with 13 bases separating them. Per germline, CDR1 KGHSH and CDR2 LQKENI. The CDR3 contains 16 residues. The CDR3 is CASSPQGMGSNQPQHF. CDR3 bases: TGTGCCAGCTCACCCCAGGGAATGGGGAGCAATCAGCCCCAGCATTTT.

To note about this clonotype: The CDR3 ends on some other residue instead of the conserved phenylalanine or tryptophan, so this is likely a read error. This rearrangement joins TRBV3-1 to TRBJ2-7; perhaps TRBD2 as D (6 bases). V was trimmed by 4 bases and J by 3 bases, leaving 10 bases between them. This CDR3 is 13 amino acids long. Germline V gene data show CDR1 as LGHDT and CDR2 as YNNKEL (reference sequence). Here the CDR3 DNA reads TGTGCCAGCAGCCGGAGGGGTGACTACGAGCAGTACCTC. This translates into CASSRRGDYEQYL.

This clonotype was seen a handful of times. The V gene is TRBV7-3, the J gene TRBJ2-7, with a tentative D call TRBD2 (6 bases). The V and J ends lost 2 bases and 1 base respectively, with 12 bases between them. The germline V gene has CDR1 SGHTA and CDR2 FQGTGA. The CDR3 is 15 residues long. CDR3 nucleotide sequence: TGTGCCAGCAGCTTAGGTAGCGGAGTATCCTACGAGCAGTACTTC. This sequence encodes CASSLGSGVSYEQYF.

This CDR3 reads CSARGDPGQGSSGNTIYF. The CDR3 DNA is TGCAGTGCTAGAGGCGACCCTGGACAGGGGAGCTCTGGAAACACCATATATTTT. The V gene is TRBV20-1, the J gene TRBJ1-3; 9 nucleotides align to TRBD1. There are 18 residues in the CDR3. Germline CDR1 is DFQATT and CDR2 is SNEGSKA (reference sequence). Trimming took 1 base from V and 0 from J; bases not matched to a gene: 10.

This clonotype was observed at least ten times. The rearrangement links TRBV7-9 to TRBJ2-1; no definite D call. Deletions cut 3 bases from V and 7 bases from J, with 7 bases between. The CDR3 covers 12 residues. CDR1 is SEHNR, CDR2 FQNEAQ, per germline (reference sequence). CDR3 nucleotide sequence: TGTGCCAGCAGCTTGGTGGGAAATGAGCAGTTCTTC. Protein: CASSLVGNEQFF.

The chain carries TRBV29-1 and TRBJ2-1; no firm D call. The germline CDR1 and CDR2 sequences are SQVTM and ANQGSEA. V lost 6 bases and J 0 bases, leaving 12 bases between the germline ends. The CDR3 runs 14 residues. The CDR3 sequence: CSVGLGLSYNEQFF. Here the CDR3 DNA reads TGCAGCGTGGGCCTGGGCCTCTCCTACAATGAGCAGTTCTTC.

In this sample, this clonotype turned up a few times. V and J are TRBV9 and TRBJ2-1; D gene ambiguous. Looked up from germline, CDR1 is SGDLS and CDR2 is YYNGEE. The CDR3 is 16 residues long. The ends were cut back, 3 bases at V and 2 bases at J, with 15 bases in the middle. The CDR3, as DNA: TGTGCCAGCAGCGGGGGTGAAGGTGGACCCTACAATGAGCAGTTCTTC. This translates into CASSGGEGGPYNEQFF. Using reference TRBV9 and TRBJ2-1 for the parts outside the CDR3, the full variable domain is DSGVTQTPKHLITATGQRVTLRCSPRSGDLSVYWYQQSLDQGLQFLIQYYNGEERAKGNILERFSAQQFPDLHSELNLSSLELGDSALYFCASSGGEGGPYNEQFFGPGTRLTVL.